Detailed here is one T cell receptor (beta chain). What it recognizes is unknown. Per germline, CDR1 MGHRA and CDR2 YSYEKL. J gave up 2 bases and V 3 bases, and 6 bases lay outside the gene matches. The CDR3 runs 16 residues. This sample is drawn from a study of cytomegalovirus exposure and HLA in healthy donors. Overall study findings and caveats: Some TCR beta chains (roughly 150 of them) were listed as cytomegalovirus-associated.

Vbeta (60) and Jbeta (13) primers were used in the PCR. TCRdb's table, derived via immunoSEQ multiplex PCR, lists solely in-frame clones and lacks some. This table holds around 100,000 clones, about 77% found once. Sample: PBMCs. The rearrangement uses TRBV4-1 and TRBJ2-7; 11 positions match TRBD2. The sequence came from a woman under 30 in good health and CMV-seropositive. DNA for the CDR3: TGCGCCAGCAGCCAGGGGGGACTAGCGGAGACCTACGAGCAGTACTTC. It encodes CASSQGGLAETYEQYF.